This TCR beta chain was sequenced for a study of T cell clonotyping in hematopoietic cell transplantation. Noted time point: recipient sample about 28 days before transplant, after cytoreduction. Study conclusions and caveats: Higher Inverse Simpson Index values in graft donor and pretransplant recipient predicted broader posttransplant TCR diversity.

This clone is a singleton in its sample. Its antigen remains unknown. Profiling relied on immunoSEQ multiplex PCR, and the TCRdb table lists in-frame clones only, not all of them. There are about 76,000 clones in the sample; less than 96% occur only once, and 1.5% to 2% lies in the top ten. The CDR3 runs 16 residues. The ends were cut back, 6 bases at V and 0 bases at J, with 17 bases in the middle. Germline V gene lookup returns CDR1 SGDLS and CDR2 YYNGEE. V usage is TRBV9 and J usage is TRBJ2-3; D is ambiguous. The source material was peripheral blood mononuclear cells, sampled before stem cell transplant. This TCR came from a woman aged 45-59 years with acute myeloid leukemia. Some clones in this sample may be carry-over from other donors' samples. The CDR3 here is CASTRAATPSTDTQYF. The CDR3 DNA reads TGTGCCAGCACTAGGGCCGCTACTCCTAGCACAGATACGCAGTATTTT.